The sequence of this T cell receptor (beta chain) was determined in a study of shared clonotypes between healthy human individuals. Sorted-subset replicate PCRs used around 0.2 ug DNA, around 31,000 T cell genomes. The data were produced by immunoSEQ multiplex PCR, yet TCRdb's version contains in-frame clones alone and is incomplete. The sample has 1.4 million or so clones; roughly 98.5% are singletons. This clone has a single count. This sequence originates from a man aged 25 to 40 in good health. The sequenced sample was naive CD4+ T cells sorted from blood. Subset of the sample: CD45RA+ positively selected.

CDR3 sequence: CASGGYTEAFF. The CDR3 region has the DNA TGTGCCAGCGGGGGATACACTGAAGCTTTCTTT. This rearrangement joins TRBV6-6 to TRBJ1-1; D possibly corresponds to TRBD1 (5 bases). The V and J ends lost 8 bases and 3 bases respectively, with 7 bases between them. The CDR3 extends over 11 amino acids. Germline V gene data show CDR1 as MNHNY and CDR2 as SVGAGI (reference sequence).